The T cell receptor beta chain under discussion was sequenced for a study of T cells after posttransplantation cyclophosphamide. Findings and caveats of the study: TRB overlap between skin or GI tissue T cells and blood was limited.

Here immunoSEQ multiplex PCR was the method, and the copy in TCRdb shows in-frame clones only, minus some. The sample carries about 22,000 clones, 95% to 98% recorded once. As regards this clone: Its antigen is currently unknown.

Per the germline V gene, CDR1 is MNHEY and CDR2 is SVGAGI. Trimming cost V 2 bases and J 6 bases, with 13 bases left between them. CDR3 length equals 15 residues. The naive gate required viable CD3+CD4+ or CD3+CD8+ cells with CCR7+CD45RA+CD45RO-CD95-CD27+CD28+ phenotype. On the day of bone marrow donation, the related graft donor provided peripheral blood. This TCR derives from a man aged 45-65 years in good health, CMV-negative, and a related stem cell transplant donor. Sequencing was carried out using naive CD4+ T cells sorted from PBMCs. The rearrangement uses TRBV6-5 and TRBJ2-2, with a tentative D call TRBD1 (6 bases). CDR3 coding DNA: TGTGCCAGCAGTTACCAAGACAGGTATCCCGGGGAGCTGTTTTTT. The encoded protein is CASSYQDRYPGELFF.